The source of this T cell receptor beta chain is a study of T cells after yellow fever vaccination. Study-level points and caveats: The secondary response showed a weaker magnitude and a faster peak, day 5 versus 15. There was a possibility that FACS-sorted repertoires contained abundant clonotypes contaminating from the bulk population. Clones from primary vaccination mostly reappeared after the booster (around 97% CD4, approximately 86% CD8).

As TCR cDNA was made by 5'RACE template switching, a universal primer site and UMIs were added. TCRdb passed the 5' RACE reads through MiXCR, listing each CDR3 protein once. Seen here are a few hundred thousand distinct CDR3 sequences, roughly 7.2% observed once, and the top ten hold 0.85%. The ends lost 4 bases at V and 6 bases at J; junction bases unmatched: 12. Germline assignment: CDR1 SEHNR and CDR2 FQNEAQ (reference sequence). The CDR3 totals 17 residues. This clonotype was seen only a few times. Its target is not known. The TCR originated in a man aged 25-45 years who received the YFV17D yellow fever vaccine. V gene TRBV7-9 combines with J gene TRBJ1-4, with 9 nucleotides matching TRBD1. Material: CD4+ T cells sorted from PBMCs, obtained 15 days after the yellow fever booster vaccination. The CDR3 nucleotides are TGTGCCAGCAGCTCGGGACAGGGACCTTTCAATTATGAAAAACTGTTTTTT. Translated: CASSSGQGPFNYEKLFF.